There are many counts of the clone carrying this T cell receptor (beta chain). As yet, its antigen is unknown. This entry is derived from a study of T-cell reconstitution after alpha-beta-depleted transplantation in children. Whole-study findings and limits: Several hundred expanded graft clones reportedly supplied alpha-beta T cells about two months after transplant. T-cell counts and diversity were attributed mostly to newly produced T cells one year after transplant.

The CDR3 runs to 14 residues. Germline V gene sequence: CDR1 SEHNR, CDR2 FQNEAQ (reference sequence). V lost 8 bases and J lost 0; bases outside the gene matches: 4. It was with unique molecular identifiers that the TCRbeta library was prepared. Each CDR3 protein gets one entry after TCRdb re-called the PCR reads with MiXCR. The profile shows 200,000 or so distinct CDR3 sequences, 5% to 7.5% of them singletons. The TCR sequence derives from a girl less than two years old with combined immunodeficiency, due to receive a stem cell transplant. The chain uses TRBV7-9 and TRBJ2-1; 7 positions match TRBD2. Source: PBMCs, taken before TCRalphabeta/CD19-depleted stem cell transplant. The CDR3 region is CASQQRGSYNEQFF. The CDR3 bases are TGTGCCAGCCAGCAGCGGGGCTCCTACAATGAGCAGTTCTTC.